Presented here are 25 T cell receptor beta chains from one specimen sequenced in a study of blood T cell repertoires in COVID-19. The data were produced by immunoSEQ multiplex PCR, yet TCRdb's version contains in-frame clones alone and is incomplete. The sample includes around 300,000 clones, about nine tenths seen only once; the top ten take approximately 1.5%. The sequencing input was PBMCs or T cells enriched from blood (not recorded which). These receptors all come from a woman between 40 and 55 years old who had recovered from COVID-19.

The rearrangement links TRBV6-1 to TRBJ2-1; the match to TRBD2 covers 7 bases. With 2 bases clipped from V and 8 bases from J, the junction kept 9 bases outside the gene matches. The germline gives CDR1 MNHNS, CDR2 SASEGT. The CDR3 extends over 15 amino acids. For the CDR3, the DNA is TGTGCCAGCAGTGAATGGGGGGAGGGAGCGTATGAGCAGTTCTTC. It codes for CASSEWGEGAYEQFF.

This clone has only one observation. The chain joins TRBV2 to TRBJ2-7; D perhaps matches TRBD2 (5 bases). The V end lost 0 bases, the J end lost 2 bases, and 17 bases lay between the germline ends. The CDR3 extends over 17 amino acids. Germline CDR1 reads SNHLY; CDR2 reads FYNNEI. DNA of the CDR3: TGTGCCAGCAGTGAAGCGCGCCTAGCCCGAACACCCTACGAGCAGTACTTC. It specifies CASSEARLARTPYEQYF.

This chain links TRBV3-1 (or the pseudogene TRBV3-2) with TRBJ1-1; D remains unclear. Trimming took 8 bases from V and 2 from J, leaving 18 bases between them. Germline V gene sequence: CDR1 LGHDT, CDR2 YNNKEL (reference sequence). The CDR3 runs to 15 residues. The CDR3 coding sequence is TGTGCCAGCTCACCCCAGGTGGGAGTTAACACTGAAGCTTTCTTT. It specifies CASSPQVGVNTEAFF.

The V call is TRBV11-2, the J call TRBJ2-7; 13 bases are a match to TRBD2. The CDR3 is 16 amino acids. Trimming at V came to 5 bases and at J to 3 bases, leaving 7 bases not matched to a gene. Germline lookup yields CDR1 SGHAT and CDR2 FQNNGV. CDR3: CASSPRGTSGNYEQYF. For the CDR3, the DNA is TGTGCCAGCAGCCCCCGTGGGACTAGCGGGAACTACGAGCAGTACTTC.

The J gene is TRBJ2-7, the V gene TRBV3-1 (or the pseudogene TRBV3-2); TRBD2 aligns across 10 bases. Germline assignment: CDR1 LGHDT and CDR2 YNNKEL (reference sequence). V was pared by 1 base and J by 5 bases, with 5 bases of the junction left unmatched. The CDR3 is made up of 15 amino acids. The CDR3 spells CASSQGTGTSDEQYF. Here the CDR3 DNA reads TGTGCCAGCAGCCAAGGTACCGGGACTAGCGACGAGCAGTACTTC.

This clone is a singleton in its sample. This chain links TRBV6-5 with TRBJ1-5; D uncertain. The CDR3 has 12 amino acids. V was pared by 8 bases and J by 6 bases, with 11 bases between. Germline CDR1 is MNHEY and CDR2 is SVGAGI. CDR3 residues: CASPWRPQPQHF. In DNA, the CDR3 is TGTGCCAGCCCGTGGAGGCCTCAGCCCCAGCATTTT.

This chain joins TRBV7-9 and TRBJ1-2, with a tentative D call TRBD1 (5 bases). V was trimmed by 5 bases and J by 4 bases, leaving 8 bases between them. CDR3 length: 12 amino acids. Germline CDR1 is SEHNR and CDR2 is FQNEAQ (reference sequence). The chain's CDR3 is CASSQTVYGYTF. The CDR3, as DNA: TGTGCCAGCAGCCAGACAGTCTATGGCTACACCTTC.

The CDR3 protein is CASSPLQGGAELFF. CDR3 in DNA: TGTGCCAGCAGCCCCCTGCAAGGGGGCGCAGAACTGTTTTTT. This sequence joins TRBV9 and TRBJ1-4; 7 positions agree with TRBD1. The CDR3 covers 14 residues. Per the germline V gene, CDR1 is SGDLS and CDR2 is YYNGEE. V was clipped by 4 bases and J by 12 bases; unmatched bases: 12.

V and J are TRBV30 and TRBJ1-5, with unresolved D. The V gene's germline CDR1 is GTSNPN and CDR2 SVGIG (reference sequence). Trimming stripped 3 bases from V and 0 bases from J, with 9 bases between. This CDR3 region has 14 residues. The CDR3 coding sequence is TGTGCCTGGAGCACAGTAAATAGCAATCAGCCCCAGCATTTT. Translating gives CAWSTVNSNQPQHF.

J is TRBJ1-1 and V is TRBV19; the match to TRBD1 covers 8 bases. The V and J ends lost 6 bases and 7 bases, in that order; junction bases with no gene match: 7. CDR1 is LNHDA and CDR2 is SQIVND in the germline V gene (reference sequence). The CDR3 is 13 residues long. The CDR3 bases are TGTGCCAGTAGCGTGACAGGGGAAATTGAAGCTTTCTTT. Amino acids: CASSVTGEIEAFF.

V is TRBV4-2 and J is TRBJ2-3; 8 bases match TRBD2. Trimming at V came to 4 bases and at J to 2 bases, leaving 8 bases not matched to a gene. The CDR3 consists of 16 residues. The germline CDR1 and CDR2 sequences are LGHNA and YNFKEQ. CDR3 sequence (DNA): TGTGCCAGCAGCCCAGGGGCGGGGGGCGTCACAGATACGCAGTATTTT. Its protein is CASSPGAGGVTDTQYF.

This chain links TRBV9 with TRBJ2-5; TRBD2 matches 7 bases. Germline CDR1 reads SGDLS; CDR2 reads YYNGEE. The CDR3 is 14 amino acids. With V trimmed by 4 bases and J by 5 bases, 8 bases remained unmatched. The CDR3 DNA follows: TGTGCCAGCAGCCGCGGGAGAGGAAGGGAGACCCAGTACTTC. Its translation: CASSRGRGRETQYF.

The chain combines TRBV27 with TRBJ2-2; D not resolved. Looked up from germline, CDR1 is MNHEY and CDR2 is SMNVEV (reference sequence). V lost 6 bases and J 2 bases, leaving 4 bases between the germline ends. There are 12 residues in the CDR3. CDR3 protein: CASSFNTGELFF. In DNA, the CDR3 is TGTGCCAGCAGCTTCAACACCGGGGAGCTGTTTTTT.

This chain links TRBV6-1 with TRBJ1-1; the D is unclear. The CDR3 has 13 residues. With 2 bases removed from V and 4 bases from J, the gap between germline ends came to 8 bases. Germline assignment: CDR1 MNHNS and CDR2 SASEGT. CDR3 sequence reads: CASSEQEGTEAFF. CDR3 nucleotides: TGTGCCAGCAGTGAACAGGAAGGCACTGAAGCTTTCTTT.

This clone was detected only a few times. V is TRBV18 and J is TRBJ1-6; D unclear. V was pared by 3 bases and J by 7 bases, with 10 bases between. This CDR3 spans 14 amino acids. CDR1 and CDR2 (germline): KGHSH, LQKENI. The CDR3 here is CASSPETSNSPLHF. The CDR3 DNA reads TGTGCCAGCTCACCCGAGACAAGCAATTCACCCCTCCACTTT.

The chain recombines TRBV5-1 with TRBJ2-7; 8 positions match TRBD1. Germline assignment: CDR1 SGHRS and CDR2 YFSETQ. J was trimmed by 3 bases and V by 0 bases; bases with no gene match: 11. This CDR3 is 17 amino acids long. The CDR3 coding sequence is TGCGCCAGCAGCTTGGCCAAAAACCGGGACAGGAACTACGAGCAGTACTTC. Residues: CASSLAKNRDRNYEQYF. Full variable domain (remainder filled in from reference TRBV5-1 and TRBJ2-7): KAGVTQTPRYLIKTRGQQVTLSCSPISGHRSVSWYQQTPGQGLQFLFEYFSETQRNKGNFPGRFSGRQFSNSRSEMNVSTLELGDSALYLCASSLAKNRDRNYEQYFGPGTRLTVT.

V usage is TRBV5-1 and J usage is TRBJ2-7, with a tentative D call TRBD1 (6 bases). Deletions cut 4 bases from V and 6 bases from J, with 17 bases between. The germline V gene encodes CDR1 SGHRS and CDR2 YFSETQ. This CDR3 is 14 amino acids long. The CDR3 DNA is TGCGCCAGCAGCCTACAGGGAAGGTTGAGCGAGCAGTACTTC. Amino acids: CASSLQGRLSEQYF.

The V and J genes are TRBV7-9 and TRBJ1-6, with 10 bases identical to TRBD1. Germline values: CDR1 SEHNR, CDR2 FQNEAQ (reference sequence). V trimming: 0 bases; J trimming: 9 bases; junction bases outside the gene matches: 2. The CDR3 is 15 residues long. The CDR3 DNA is TGTGCCAGCAGCTTAGCAGGGACAGGGGTTTCACCCCTCCACTTT. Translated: CASSLAGTGVSPLHF.

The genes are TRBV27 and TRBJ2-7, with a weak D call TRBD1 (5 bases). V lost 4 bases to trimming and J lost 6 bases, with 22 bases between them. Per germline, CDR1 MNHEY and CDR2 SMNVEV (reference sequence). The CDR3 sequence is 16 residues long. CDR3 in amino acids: CASSSYSTLRAREQYF. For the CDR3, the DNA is TGTGCCAGCAGTTCTTATTCGACCCTCAGGGCCCGCGAGCAGTACTTC.

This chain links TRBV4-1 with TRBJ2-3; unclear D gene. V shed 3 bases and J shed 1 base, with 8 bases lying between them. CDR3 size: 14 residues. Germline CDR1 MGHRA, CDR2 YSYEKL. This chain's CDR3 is CASSQTGGTDTQYF. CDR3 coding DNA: TGCGCCAGCAGCCAGACTGGAGGCACAGATACGCAGTATTTT.

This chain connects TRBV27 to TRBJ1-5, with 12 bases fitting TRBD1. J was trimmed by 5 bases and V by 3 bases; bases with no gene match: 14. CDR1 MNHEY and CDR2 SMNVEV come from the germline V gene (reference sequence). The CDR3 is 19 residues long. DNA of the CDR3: TGTGCCAGCAGTTTTAGAGTTATGAGGGGACAGGGGGCTGATCAGCCCCAGCATTTT. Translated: CASSFRVMRGQGADQPQHF.

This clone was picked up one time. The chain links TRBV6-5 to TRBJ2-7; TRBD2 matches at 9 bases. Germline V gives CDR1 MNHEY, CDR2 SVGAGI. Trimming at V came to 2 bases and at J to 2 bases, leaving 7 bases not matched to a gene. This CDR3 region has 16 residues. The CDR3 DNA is TGTGCCAGCAGTTACCCCTCCGCGGGGGGGCCCTACGAGCAGTACTTC. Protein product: CASSYPSAGGPYEQYF.

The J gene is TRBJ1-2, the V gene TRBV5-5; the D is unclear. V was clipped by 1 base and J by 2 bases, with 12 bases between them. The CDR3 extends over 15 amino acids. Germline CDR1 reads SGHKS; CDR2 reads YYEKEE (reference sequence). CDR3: CASSLSYSQNYGYTF. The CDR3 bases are TGTGCCAGCAGCTTGAGCTACAGCCAGAACTATGGCTACACCTTC. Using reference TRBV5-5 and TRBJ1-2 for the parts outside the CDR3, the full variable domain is DAGVTQSPTHLIKTRGQQVTLRCSPISGHKSVSWYQQVLGQGPQFIFQYYEKEERGRGNFPDRFSARQFPNYSSELNVNALLLGDSALYLCASSLSYSQNYGYTFGSGTRLTVV.

The DNA for the CDR3 is TGTGCCAGCAGCCCCGCCCCGACAGGGCGTCGGACTGAAGCTTTCTTT. This sequence encodes CASSPAPTGRRTEAFF. This chain joins TRBV7-3 and TRBJ1-1, with 7 bases fitting TRBD1. V lost 5 bases, J lost 5 bases, and 14 bases stayed unmatched. The CDR3 has 16 residues. Per the germline V gene, CDR1 is SGHTA and CDR2 is FQGTGA.

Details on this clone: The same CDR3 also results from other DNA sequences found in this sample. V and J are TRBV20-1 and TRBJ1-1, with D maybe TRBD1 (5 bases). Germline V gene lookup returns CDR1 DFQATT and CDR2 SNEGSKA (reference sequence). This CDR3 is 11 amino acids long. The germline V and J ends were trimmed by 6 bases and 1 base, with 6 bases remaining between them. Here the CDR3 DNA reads TGCAGTGCGCAGGGGAACACTGAAGCTTTCTTT. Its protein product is CSAQGNTEAFF.